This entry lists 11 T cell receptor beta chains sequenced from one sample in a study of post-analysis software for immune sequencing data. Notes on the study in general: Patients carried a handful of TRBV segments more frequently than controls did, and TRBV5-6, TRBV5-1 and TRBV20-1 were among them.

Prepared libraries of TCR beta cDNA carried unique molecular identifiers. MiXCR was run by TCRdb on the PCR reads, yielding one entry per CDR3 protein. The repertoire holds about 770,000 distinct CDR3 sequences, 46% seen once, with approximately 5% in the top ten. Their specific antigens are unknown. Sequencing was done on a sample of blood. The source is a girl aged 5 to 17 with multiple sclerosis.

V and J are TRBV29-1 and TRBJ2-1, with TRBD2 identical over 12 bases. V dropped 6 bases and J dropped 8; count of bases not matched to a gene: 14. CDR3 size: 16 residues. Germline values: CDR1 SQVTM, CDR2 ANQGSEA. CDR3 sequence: CSVPRLAGVRPDEQFF. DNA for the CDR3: TGCAGCGTCCCAAGACTAGCGGGAGTGAGGCCGGATGAGCAGTTCTTC.

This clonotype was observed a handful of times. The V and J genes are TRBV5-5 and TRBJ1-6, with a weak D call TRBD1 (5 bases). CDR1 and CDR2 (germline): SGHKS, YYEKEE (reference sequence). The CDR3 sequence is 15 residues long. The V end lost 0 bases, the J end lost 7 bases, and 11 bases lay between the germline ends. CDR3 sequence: CASSLAGTGNSPLHF. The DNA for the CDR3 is TGTGCCAGCAGCTTGGCGGGGACTGGGAATTCACCCCTCCACTTT. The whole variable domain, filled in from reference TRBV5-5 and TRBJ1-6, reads DAGVTQSPTHLIKTRGQQVTLRCSPISGHKSVSWYQQVLGQGPQFIFQYYEKEERGRGNFPDRFSARQFPNYSSELNVNALLLGDSALYLCASSLAGTGNSPLHFGNGTRLTVT.

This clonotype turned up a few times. CDR3 nucleotides: TGTGCCAGCAGCCAAGATCAAGGCCGGGAGTACTTC. Amino acids: CASSQDQGREYF. This chain connects TRBV3-1 to TRBJ2-4; D ambiguous. V was cut by 0 bases and J by 14 bases, with 11 bases left in between. Germline CDR1 LGHDT, CDR2 YNNKEL (reference sequence). There are 12 residues in the CDR3.

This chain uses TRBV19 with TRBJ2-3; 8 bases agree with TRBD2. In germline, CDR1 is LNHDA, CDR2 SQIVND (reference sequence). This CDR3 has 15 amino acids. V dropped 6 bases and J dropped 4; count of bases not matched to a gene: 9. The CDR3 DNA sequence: TGTGCCAGTAGAAACCCGGGACTAGGTGCAGATACGCAGTATTTT. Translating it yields CASRNPGLGADTQYF.

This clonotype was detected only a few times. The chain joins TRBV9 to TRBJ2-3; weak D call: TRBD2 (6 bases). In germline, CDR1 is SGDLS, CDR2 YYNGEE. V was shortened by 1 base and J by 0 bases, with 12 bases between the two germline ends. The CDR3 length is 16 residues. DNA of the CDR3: TGTGCCAGCAGCGTATCAGCGGGCTCTAGCACAGATACGCAGTATTTT. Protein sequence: CASSVSAGSSTDTQYF.

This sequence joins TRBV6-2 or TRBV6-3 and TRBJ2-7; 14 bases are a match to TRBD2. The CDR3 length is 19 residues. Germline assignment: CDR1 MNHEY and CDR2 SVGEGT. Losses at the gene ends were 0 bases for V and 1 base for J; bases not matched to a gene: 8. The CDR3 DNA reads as TGTGCCAGCAGTTACTCCAGGACTAGCGGGAGGTCCAATTCCTACGAGCAGTACTTC. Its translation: CASSYSRTSGRSNSYEQYF.

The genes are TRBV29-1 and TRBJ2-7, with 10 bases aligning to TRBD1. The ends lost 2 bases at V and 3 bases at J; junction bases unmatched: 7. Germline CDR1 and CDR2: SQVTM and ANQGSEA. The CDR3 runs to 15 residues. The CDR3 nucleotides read TGCAGCGTTGAAACGGGACAGGGGTCCAGCTACGAGCAGTACTTC. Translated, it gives CSVETGQGSSYEQYF.

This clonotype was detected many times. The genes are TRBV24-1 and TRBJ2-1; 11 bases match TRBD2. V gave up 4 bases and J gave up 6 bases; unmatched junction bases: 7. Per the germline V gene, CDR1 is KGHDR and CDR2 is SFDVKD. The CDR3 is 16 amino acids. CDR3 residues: CATSDSLAGGRNEQFF. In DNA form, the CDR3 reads TGTGCCACCAGTGACTCCCTAGCGGGAGGCCGCAATGAGCAGTTCTTC.

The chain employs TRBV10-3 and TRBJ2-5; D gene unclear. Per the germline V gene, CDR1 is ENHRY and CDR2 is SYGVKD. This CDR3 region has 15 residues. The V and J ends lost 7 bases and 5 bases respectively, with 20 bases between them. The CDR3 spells CAIKDTVATGETQYF. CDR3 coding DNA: TGTGCCATCAAAGATACTGTGGCGACTGGGGAGACCCAGTACTTC.

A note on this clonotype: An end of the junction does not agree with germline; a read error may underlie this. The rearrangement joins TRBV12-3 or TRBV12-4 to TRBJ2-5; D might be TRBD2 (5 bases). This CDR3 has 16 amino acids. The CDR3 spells CTSSLDEGLHQETQYF. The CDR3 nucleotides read TGTACCAGCAGTTTAGATGAAGGACTTCACCAAGAGACCCAGTACTTC.

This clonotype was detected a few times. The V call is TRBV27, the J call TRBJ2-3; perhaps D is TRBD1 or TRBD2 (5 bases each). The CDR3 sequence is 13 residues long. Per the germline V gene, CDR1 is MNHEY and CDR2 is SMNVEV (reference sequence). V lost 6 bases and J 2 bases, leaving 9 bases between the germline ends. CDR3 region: CASRRGITDTQYF. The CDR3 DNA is TGTGCCAGCAGGAGGGGTATCACAGATACGCAGTATTTT.